This entry lists 17 T cell receptor beta chains sequenced from one sample in a study of CD8 T cells in ankylosing spondylitis. MiXCR, applied by TCRdb to the 5' RACE reads, yields one record per CDR3 protein. The table lists 450,000 to 550,000 distinct CDR3 sequences, about 5% of them singletons, with around 3.6% in the top ten. No antigens are known for them. Study outcomes and limitations: Typical of ankylosing spondylitis blood, it appeared, was a TCR beta motif of eight highly homologous variants.

The sequencing sample was made of blood, either unsorted or a sorted T cell fraction (not recorded which). The receptors here all came from a male donor with ankylosing spondylitis.

The chain uses TRBV29-1 and TRBJ2-1; 8 positions match TRBD2. In germline, CDR1 is SQVTM, CDR2 ANQGSEA. Trimming cost V 8 bases and J 4 bases; bases outside gene matches: 10. The length of the CDR3 is 14 residues. The CDR3 protein is CSPEEAGGYNEQFF. CDR3 sequence (DNA): TGCAGCCCCGAGGAGGCGGGAGGTTACAATGAGCAGTTCTTC.

This clonotype was seen a few times. The chain is built from TRBV5-1 and TRBJ2-3, with unresolved D. There are 14 residues in the CDR3. Germline CDR1 and CDR2: SGHRS and YFSETQ. Deletions cut 1 base from V and 2 bases from J, with 8 bases between. DNA of the CDR3: TGCGCCAGCAGCTTGTACCCCATCACAGATACGCAGTATTTT. Translated, it gives CASSLYPITDTQYF.

This clonotype was picked up many times. The V and J genes are TRBV4-3 and TRBJ2-7, with a tentative D call TRBD1 (5 bases). Germline V gives CDR1 LGHNA, CDR2 YSLEER. The V and J ends lost 2 bases and 2 bases respectively, with 10 bases between them. The CDR3 has 14 amino acids. In DNA form, the CDR3 reads TGCGCCAGCAGCCAACAGGGAACGGCCTACGAGCAGTACTTC. Amino acids: CASSQQGTAYEQYF.

In its sample, this clonotype was seen many times. This chain uses TRBV5-6 with TRBJ2-3; D not resolved. V gave up 5 bases and J gave up 6 bases, with 7 bases separating them. The CDR3 totals 11 residues. Germline loops: CDR1 SGHDT, CDR2 YYEEEE. The CDR3 coding sequence is TGTGCCAGCAGTACGCGGGATACGCAGTATTTT. Protein sequence: CASSTRDTQYF.

V and J are TRBV18 and TRBJ2-7, with D perhaps TRBD1 (5 bases). The length of the CDR3 is 15 residues. CDR1 is KGHSH, CDR2 LQKENI, per germline. Trimming stripped 6 bases from V and 4 bases from J, with 19 bases between. DNA of the CDR3: TGTGCCAGCTCCCCTGGGGCACGGGTTCTATACGAGCAGTACTTC. It specifies CASSPGARVLYEQYF.

V is TRBV5-1 and J is TRBJ2-1; TRBD2 matches 13 bases. J gave up 3 bases and V 4 bases, and 4 bases lay outside the gene matches. This CDR3 contains 16 residues. CDR1 and CDR2 from the germline V gene are SGHRS and YFSETQ. Written as DNA, the CDR3 is TGCGCCAGCAGCCGGGGGACTAGCGGGAACTACAATGAGCAGTTCTTC. It is translated as CASSRGTSGNYNEQFF.

This clonotype was recorded many times. The chain combines TRBV7-9 with TRBJ2-7; 13 bases line up with TRBD2. Germline V gene sequence: CDR1 SEHNR, CDR2 FQNEAQ (reference sequence). The CDR3 is made up of 14 amino acids. V shed 5 bases and J 6 bases; nucleotides not matched to a gene: 4. The CDR3 DNA is TGTGCCAGCAGCCAACTAGCGGGAGGGGTCGAGCAGTACTTC. It yields the protein CASSQLAGGVEQYF.

In this sample, this clonotype turned up many times. The genes are TRBV5-1 and TRBJ2-1; 10 bases align to TRBD2. The germline gives CDR1 SGHRS, CDR2 YFSETQ. CDR3 length equals 16 residues. V trimming: 0 bases; J trimming: 11 bases; junction bases outside the gene matches: 11. DNA of the CDR3: TGCGCCAGCAGCTTGGCGGTACGGCTAGCGGGAGAGAAGCAGTTCTTC. This sequence encodes CASSLAVRLAGEKQFF.

This clonotype was detected many times. The J gene is TRBJ2-1, the V gene TRBV2, with D perhaps TRBD2 (6 bases). The CDR3 runs 16 residues. Trimming removed 5 bases at V and 4 bases at J, with 18 bases between. Germline V CDR1 and CDR2: SNHLY, FYNNEI. The CDR3 sequence is CASSPHRGSGYNEQFF. The CDR3 DNA reads TGTGCCAGCAGTCCCCATCGGGGGAGCGGGTACAATGAGCAGTTCTTC.

This clonotype was detected many times. The rearrangement uses TRBV20-1 and TRBJ1-6, with 12 bases lining up with TRBD1. Germline V gene data show CDR1 as DFQATT and CDR2 as SNEGSKA (reference sequence). This CDR3 has 18 residues. J gave up 0 bases and V 8 bases, and 11 bases lay outside the gene matches. The CDR3 is CSYHSGTGGFSYNSPLHF. The DNA of the CDR3 is TGCAGTTACCACTCCGGGACAGGGGGCTTCTCCTATAATTCACCCCTCCACTTT.

This clonotype came up many times. The chain employs TRBV6-5 and TRBJ1-1; possible D gene TRBD1, 6 bases. V lost 0 bases to trimming and J lost 2 bases, with 16 bases between them. The germline gives CDR1 MNHEY, CDR2 SVGAGI. This CDR3 is 17 amino acids long. The CDR3 spells CASSYSIVGGDNTEAFF. The CDR3 DNA is TGTGCCAGCAGTTACTCGATAGTAGGGGGGGATAACACTGAAGCTTTCTTT.

This clonotype was seen a few times. V is TRBV20-1 and J is TRBJ2-3, with TRBD1 matching over 8 bases. From germline, CDR1 is DFQATT and CDR2 SNEGSKA (reference sequence). Trimming took 6 bases from V and 6 from J; bases not matched to a gene: 14. The CDR3 is made up of 15 amino acids. The CDR3 sequence: CSAPMRDRPGDTQYF. The CDR3 DNA reads TGCAGTGCCCCTATGAGGGACAGGCCCGGGGATACGCAGTATTTT.

This clonotype was picked up a small number of times. V and J are TRBV10-3 and TRBJ2-1; tentatively, D is TRBD1 (6 bases). V lost 3 bases and J 3 bases, leaving 18 bases between the germline ends. The germline V gene has CDR1 ENHRY and CDR2 SYGVKD. CDR3 length: 17 amino acids. The CDR3 bases are TGTGCCATCAGTGATGCCATGACAGGTCGAAGCTACAATGAGCAGTTCTTC. This encodes CAISDAMTGRSYNEQFF.

This clonotype was counted many times. The rearrangement links TRBV20-1 to TRBJ1-2; D not resolved. CDR1 and CDR2 from the germline V gene are DFQATT and SNEGSKA (reference sequence). The CDR3 is made up of 10 amino acids. V was trimmed by 8 bases and J by 8 bases, leaving 12 bases between them. The CDR3 DNA is TGCAGTTCCTTCTTATGGGGCTACACCTTC. This translates into CSSFLWGYTF.

This clonotype came up many times. The V gene is TRBV12-3 or TRBV12-4, the J gene TRBJ2-1; D possibly corresponds to TRBD2 (5 bases). The CDR3 is 18 residues long. The germline V and J ends were trimmed by 7 bases and 5 bases, with 27 bases remaining between them. CDR3 residues: CASTSLALLARNDNEQFF. The DNA of the CDR3 is TGTGCCAGCACCTCCCTCGCGCTCCTAGCCAGAAACGACAATGAGCAGTTCTTC.

The chain has TRBV6-5 and TRBJ2-1; D is possibly TRBD2 (6 bases). CDR1 MNHEY and CDR2 SVGAGI come from the germline V gene. The CDR3 runs 15 residues. Trimming left V 4 bases short and J 3 bases short, with 13 bases between. This CDR3 is CASSSGEGGYNEQFF. For the CDR3, the DNA is TGTGCCAGCAGTTCGGGGGAAGGAGGCTACAATGAGCAGTTCTTC.

This clonotype came up many times. V gene TRBV6-2 or TRBV6-3 combines with J gene TRBJ2-3, with D unresolved. This CDR3 contains 12 residues. V gave up 3 bases and J gave up 2 bases, with 3 bases separating them. Germline lookup yields CDR1 MNHEY and CDR2 SVGEGT. The CDR3 reads CASSYFTDTQYF. The DNA of the CDR3 is TGTGCCAGCAGTTATTTCACAGATACGCAGTATTTT.